This is a list of T cell receptor beta chains from one sample in a study of blood T cells in healthy people across ages. TCRdb fed the 5' RACE reads into MiXCR, producing one record per CDR3 protein. The repertoire includes about 930,000 distinct CDR3 sequences, 25% to 35% of them detected once, and roughly 10% sits in the top ten. These sequences were also reported in another study, on T cells of mothers and their children.

The sequenced sample was blood. The source of these receptors is a woman aged 40 to 50 in good health. Both conserved end residues are part of each CDR3. Fields, in order: V gene, J gene, D gene, clone size, CDR3 DNA, CDR3 protein. A D gene is named only where the DNA matches it firmly. Clone sizes are given selectively: once, few, many, or a class where the clone is expanded.

>TRBV5-1|TRBJ2-5|.|.
TGCGCCAGCAGCCCGGCTTTTGGGCAAGGGACCCAGTACTTC
CASSPAFGQGTQYF
>TRBV28|TRBJ2-1|.|.
TGTGCCAGCATCTTGGTAATAGGAAAAAACCTTCACAATGAGCAGTTCTTC
CASILVIGKNLHNEQFF
>TRBV7-6|TRBJ2-5|TRBD2|few
TGTGCCAGCAGCTTAAGAGCGAGTAGCGGGGGAGGACAAGAGACCCAGTACTTC
CASSLRASSGGGQETQYF
>TRBV28|TRBJ1-6|.|.
TGTGCCAGCAGTTTAGAGGAGGGTGCGGTGATGAATTCACCCCTCCACTTT
CASSLEEGAVMNSPLHF
>TRBV10-3|TRBJ1-5|.|.
TGTGCCATCAGTGAGTCTGAGGTCCGCAATCAGCCCCAGCATTTT
CAISESEVRNQPQHF
>TRBV16|TRBJ1-2|.|few
TGTGCCAGCAGCCCCCGCCCGGGGGGCGGAGGCTACACCTTC
CASSPRPGGGGYTF
>TRBV28|TRBJ1-4|.|.
TGTGCCAGCAGTGGGCCGTACTCCTGGGTCGAAAAACTGTTTTTT
CASSGPYSWVEKLFF
>TRBV20-1|TRBJ2-1|.|few
TGCAGTGCTAGTGACCACCTCCCCCCTTACAGCGTTTTTTACAATGAGCAGTTCTTC
CSASDHLPPYSVFYNEQFF
>TRBV5-6|TRBJ2-7|.|many
TGTGCCAGCAGCTGGGGCGGATACTACGAGCAGTACTTC
CASSWGGYYEQYF
>TRBV20-1|TRBJ1-5|.|.
TGCAGTGCTCTAAGACAAGGGAGCAATCAGCCCCAGCATTTT
CSALRQGSNQPQHF